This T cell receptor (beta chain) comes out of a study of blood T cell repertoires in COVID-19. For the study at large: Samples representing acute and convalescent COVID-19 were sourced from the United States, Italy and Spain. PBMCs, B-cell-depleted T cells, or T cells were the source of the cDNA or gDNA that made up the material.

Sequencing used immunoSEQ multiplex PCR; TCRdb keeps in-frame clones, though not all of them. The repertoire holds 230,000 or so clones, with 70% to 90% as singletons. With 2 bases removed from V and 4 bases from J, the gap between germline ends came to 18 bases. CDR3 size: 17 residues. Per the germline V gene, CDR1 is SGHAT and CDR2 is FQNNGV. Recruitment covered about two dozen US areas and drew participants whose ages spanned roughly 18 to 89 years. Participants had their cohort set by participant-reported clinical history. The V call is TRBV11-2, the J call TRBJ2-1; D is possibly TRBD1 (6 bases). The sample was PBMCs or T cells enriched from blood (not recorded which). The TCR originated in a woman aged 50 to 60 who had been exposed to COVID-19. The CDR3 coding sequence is TGTGCCAGCAGCTTAAGGGTGAGCGTAGGGGGATACAATGAGCAGTTCTTC. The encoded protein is CASSLRVSVGGYNEQFF.